This TCR beta chain was sequenced for a study of breast tumors, draining lymph nodes, adjacent tissues. Findings of the study overall: Most tumor T cells seemingly derive from lymph node, then expand in tumor. Tumor and nontumor repertoires were significantly more similar in luminal-like than in basal-like breast cancer. Data only fit, rather than demonstrated, lymph node origin of most tumor T cells. Tumor TCR diversity was below lymph nodes but above nontumor tissue.

TCRdb reanalysed the multiplex PCR reads using MiXCR and keeps one entry per CDR3 protein. The data contain roughly 12,000 distinct CDR3 sequences, 53% of them seen just once; the ten biggest clones take up roughly 36%. Trimming took off 5 bases at V and 2 bases at J, with 14 bases between the two ends. The CDR3 is 15 amino acids. Germline V gene lookup returns CDR1 MNHNY and CDR2 SVGAGI (reference sequence). With respect to this clonotype: Its specificity is not known.

The clonotype comes from a female donor with breast cancer. Some clones in this sample may be carry-over from other donors' samples. The source material was breast tumor tissue. This chain joins TRBV6-6 and TRBJ2-3; the D gene is possibly TRBD1 (6 bases). The CDR3 nucleotides are TGTGCCAGCAGTAACCAGGGGAAGATCACAGATACGCAGTATTTT. It specifies CASSNQGKITDTQYF.